The 5 T cell receptor beta chains below all came from one sample that was sequenced in a study of cytomegalovirus exposure and HLA in healthy donors. 60 Vbeta and 13 Jbeta primers were used in PCR. Sequencing was performed with immunoSEQ multiplex PCR; in TCRdb, only in-frame clones are kept and a portion is missing. The table lists 210,000 or so clones, 76% of them singletons. The material sequenced was PBMCs. These TCRs come from a man aged 18 to 29 in good health and CMV-seronegative.

The rearrangement links TRBV5-1 to TRBJ2-7, with 8 bases fitting TRBD1. With V trimmed by 0 bases and J by 3 bases, 17 bases remained unmatched. Germline CDR1 and CDR2: SGHRS and YFSETQ. This CDR3 spans 19 amino acids. As DNA, the CDR3 is TGCGCCAGCAGCTTGGCAGGGACAGGCTCCCATGGGAGCCGCTACGAGCAGTACTTC. This sequence encodes CASSLAGTGSHGSRYEQYF.

This clone showed up just a few times. The genes are TRBV10-3 and TRBJ1-5; the D is unclear. Trimming pared 4 bases from V and 4 bases from J, leaving 8 bases between. CDR1 ENHRY and CDR2 SYGVKD come from the germline V gene. The CDR3 contains 13 residues. CDR3 protein: CAISATMNQPQHF. The CDR3 DNA reads TGTGCCATCAGTGCGACTATGAATCAGCCCCAGCATTTT.

The V and J genes are TRBV7-9 and TRBJ2-7; TRBD2 matches at 12 bases. V lost 3 bases, J lost 3 bases, and 6 bases stayed unmatched. CDR1 and CDR2 (germline): SEHNR, FQNEAQ (reference sequence). This CDR3 contains 16 residues. The CDR3 DNA reads as TGTGCCAGCAGCTTCCAACTGACTAGCGGGAGCTACGAGCAGTACTTC. Residues: CASSFQLTSGSYEQYF.

The V gene is TRBV27, the J gene TRBJ1-2, with 8 bases aligning to TRBD1. CDR1 and CDR2 (germline): MNHEY, SMNVEV (reference sequence). This CDR3 spans 14 amino acids. Trimming cost V 7 bases and J 5 bases; bases outside gene matches: 9. The CDR3 loop reads CASTQQGERYGYTF. As DNA, the CDR3 is TGTGCCAGCACCCAACAGGGGGAGCGGTATGGCTACACCTTC.

V and J are TRBV30 and TRBJ2-5; maybe TRBD1 (5 bases). This CDR3 is 13 amino acids long. V was cut by 0 bases and J by 4 bases, with 9 bases left in between. Germline V lookup: CDR1 GTSNPN, CDR2 SVGIG (reference sequence). The DNA of the CDR3 is TGTGCCTGGAGTGTACAGGACGCAGAGACCCAGTACTTC. This gives the protein CAWSVQDAETQYF.